This TCR beta chain was identified in a study of shared clonotypes between healthy human individuals. In the study overall: With ages of 18 to 49, the donors were two women and a few men.

Genomic DNA of each subset was evenly split across several immunoSEQ plates. The table came from immunoSEQ multiplex PCR; TCRdb's copy has only in-frame clones and leaves some out. The data hold about 1.5 million clones, with around 98% observed a single time. The CDR3 is made up of 16 amino acids. Germline CDR1 and CDR2: SGHDT and YYEEEE. Trimming took off 0 bases at V and 1 base at J, with 14 bases between the two ends. This receptor was taken from a man younger than 45 in good health. The genes are TRBV5-6 and TRBJ2-7, with D possibly matching TRBD1 (6 bases). The specimen was naive CD4+ T cells sorted from blood. Subset here: CD45RA+ positively selected. The CDR3 here is CASSLGAGDGSYEQYF. DNA for the CDR3: TGTGCCAGCAGCTTGGGTGCAGGGGATGGTTCCTACGAGCAGTACTTC.